Each of the 6 T cell receptor beta chains below was sequenced from the same sample in a study of identical twins. MiXCR, applied by TCRdb to the 5' RACE reads, yields one record per CDR3 protein. In the table there are roughly 690,000 distinct CDR3 sequences, approximately 6% of which are singletons. The sample consisted of naive T cells sorted from blood. Receptor source: a man between 18 and 35 years old in good health.

This clonotype has a count of ten or more. The V and J genes are TRBV12-3 or TRBV12-4 and TRBJ2-7, with TRBD1 as a possible D gene (5 bases). V shed 3 bases and J shed 1 base, with 10 bases lying between them. The CDR3 has 14 residues. CDR3 loop: CASSFADTSYEQYF. For the CDR3, the DNA is TGTGCCAGCAGTTTCGCGGACACTTCCTACGAGCAGTACTTC.

This clonotype was seen ten or more times. The rearrangement links TRBV4-3 to TRBJ2-5; tentatively, D is TRBD1 (6 bases). Germline CDR1 reads LGHNA; CDR2 reads YSLEER. V was trimmed by 0 bases and J by 5 bases, leaving 16 bases between them. This CDR3 contains 16 residues. Here the CDR3 DNA reads TGCGCCAGCAGCCAAGATCCGGGCCCAAGGGGGGAGACCCAGTACTTC. It is translated as CASSQDPGPRGETQYF.

This chain links TRBV5-1 with TRBJ1-5, with D uncertain. This CDR3 has 14 amino acids. Per the germline V gene, CDR1 is SGHRS and CDR2 is YFSETQ. The V end was cut by 0 bases, the J end by 7 bases, with 11 bases between. The CDR3 DNA reads as TGCGCCAGCAGCTTGGAAGGGCGCGGGCAGCCCCAGCATTTT. It codes for CASSLEGRGQPQHF.

This clonotype was detected many times. The J gene is TRBJ1-6, the V gene TRBV12-3 or TRBV12-4, with 9 nucleotides matching TRBD1. The CDR3 totals 13 residues. V shed 6 bases, J shed 7 bases, and the junction held 1 base outside the gene matches. The CDR3 bases are TGTGCCAGCAGAGGACAGGGGAATTCACCCCTCCACTTT. It specifies CASRGQGNSPLHF.

The genes are TRBV5-1 and TRBJ2-3, with a tentative D call TRBD2 (6 bases). V dropped 3 bases and J dropped 6 bases, with 14 bases sitting between them. Per the germline V gene, CDR1 is SGHRS and CDR2 is YFSETQ. The CDR3 runs to 14 residues. In DNA form, the CDR3 reads TGCGCCAGCAGCTCGGAGGGGTTATTGGATACGCAGTATTTT. This encodes CASSSEGLLDTQYF.

This clonotype occurred a few times. The J gene is TRBJ2-7, the V gene TRBV6-2 or TRBV6-3; TRBD2 matches 9 bases. Germline CDR1 is MNHEY and CDR2 is SVGEGT. The CDR3 is 14 residues long. The V segment lost 4 bases and the J segment 2 bases; nucleotides outside the gene matches: 3. In DNA form, the CDR3 reads TGTGCCAGCAGTTGGCTAGCGGGGCCCTACGAGCAGTACTTC. Protein sequence: CASSWLAGPYEQYF.